These 30 T cell receptor beta chains came from one sample sequenced in a study of shared clonotypes between healthy human individuals. Only in-frame clones appear in the TCRdb table, and some are missing; sequencing was by immunoSEQ multiplex PCR. The data show some 1 million clones, 60% to 80% seen once. The sample comprised memory CD4+ T cells sorted from blood. Stated subset: CD45RA-negative fraction. These receptor sequences come from a man younger than 30 in good health.

The chain links TRBV2 to TRBJ1-5; maybe TRBD1 (5 bases). Germline CDR1 is SNHLY and CDR2 is FYNNEI. The CDR3 is 15 amino acids. Between the trimmed V and J ends, which lost 2 bases and 3 bases, there was a span of 11 bases. The CDR3 bases are TGTGCCAGCAGTGAAAGGGGTAGGGACAATCAGCCCCAGCATTTT. Residues: CASSERGRDNQPQHF.

In regard to this clone: Being one base from a much bigger clone, this may be a read error. The V gene is TRBV18, the J gene TRBJ1-3; the D is unclear. CDR3 size: 14 residues. Trimming cost V 2 bases and J 0 bases, with 5 bases left between them. Germline lookup yields CDR1 KGHSH and CDR2 LQKENI. The CDR3, as DNA: TGTGCCAGCTCACCAGCGAGCTCTGGAAACACCATATATTTT. The encoded protein is CASSPASSGNTIYF.

This chain uses TRBV19 with TRBJ2-7; 10 bases map to TRBD1. Germline values: CDR1 LNHDA, CDR2 SQIVND (reference sequence). The V segment lost 6 bases and the J segment 6 bases; nucleotides outside the gene matches: 17. The CDR3 is 17 residues long. The CDR3 is CASSSPGTGASIGEQYF. Here the CDR3 DNA reads TGTGCCAGTAGCAGCCCCGGGACAGGGGCCTCGATAGGCGAGCAGTACTTC.

The chain recombines TRBV4-1 with TRBJ2-1; D gene unclear. The CDR3 extends over 15 amino acids. Per the germline V gene, CDR1 is MGHRA and CDR2 is YSYEKL. V was shortened by 4 bases and J by 1 base, with 11 bases between the two germline ends. The CDR3 DNA sequence: TGCGCCAGCAGCCCGCTTGGGGTTTCCTACAATGAGCAGTTCTTC. Translating gives CASSPLGVSYNEQFF.

The chain links TRBV2 to TRBJ1-2; D possibly corresponds to TRBD1 (6 bases). In germline, CDR1 is SNHLY, CDR2 FYNNEI. The length of the CDR3 is 13 residues. Trimming cost V 2 bases and J 8 bases, with 12 bases left between them. The CDR3 DNA sequence: TGTGCCAGCAGTGAATGGGCGGGGGGCGGCTACACCTTC. Its protein is CASSEWAGGGYTF.

This sequence joins TRBV6-5 and TRBJ1-6; TRBD1 matches at 11 bases. The CDR3 length is 14 residues. V dropped 6 bases and J dropped 7; count of bases not matched to a gene: 2. Germline V gene sequence: CDR1 MNHEY, CDR2 SVGAGI. The CDR3 bases are TGTGCCAGCAGATGGACAGGGGGCAATTCACCCCTCCACTTT. Translating gives CASRWTGGNSPLHF.

As for this clone: This sample includes further DNA sequences coding for the same CDR3. The gene calls are TRBV19 and TRBJ2-7, with D unresolved. The CDR3 spans 13 residues. CDR1 is LNHDA, CDR2 SQIVND, per germline (reference sequence). Trimming left V 0 bases short and J 0 bases short, with 3 bases between. The CDR3 region is CASSIEASYEQYF. DNA of the CDR3: TGTGCCAGTAGTATAGAAGCCTCCTACGAGCAGTACTTC.

J is TRBJ1-1 and V is TRBV6-5; D perhaps matches TRBD1 (6 bases). This CDR3 comprises 12 residues. Germline V gene lookup returns CDR1 MNHEY and CDR2 SVGAGI. V lost 8 bases, J lost 4 bases, and 11 bases lay in between. CDR3: CASRQGSTEAFF. DNA of the CDR3: TGTGCCAGCCGGCAGGGGAGCACTGAAGCTTTCTTT.

This clone was picked up a small number of times. V is TRBV6-5 and J is TRBJ1-5; maybe TRBD1 (6 bases). Deletions cut 5 bases from V and 5 bases from J, with 10 bases between. Germline loops: CDR1 MNHEY, CDR2 SVGAGI. The CDR3 is 13 amino acids. CDR3 bases: TGTGCCAGCAGTGAAAGACAGGATCAGCCCCAGCATTTT. This sequence encodes CASSERQDQPQHF.

V gene TRBV30 combines with J gene TRBJ1-3; possibly TRBD1 for D (6 bases). V was trimmed by 2 bases and J by 6 bases, leaving 11 bases between them. This CDR3 region has 13 residues. Germline lookup yields CDR1 GTSNPN and CDR2 SVGIG (reference sequence). For the CDR3, the DNA is TGTGCCTGGAGTAGGGCAGGGGTAAACACCATATATTTT. This codes for CAWSRAGVNTIYF.

Concerning this clone: Possible read error: a much larger clone is one base away. DNA for the CDR3: TGTGCCAGCAGCTCCCGACAGGACTATCAGCCCCAGCATTTT. It codes for CASSSRQDYQPQHF. The chain combines TRBV6-6 with TRBJ1-5, with TRBD1 as a possible D gene (6 bases). The ends were cut back, 6 bases at V and 5 bases at J, with 14 bases in the middle. CDR1 is MNHNY and CDR2 is SVGAGI in the germline V gene (reference sequence). This CDR3 is 14 amino acids long.

The chain links TRBV19 to TRBJ2-4; 9 bases agree with TRBD1. Germline CDR1 is LNHDA and CDR2 is SQIVND (reference sequence). After removal of 5 bases from V and 0 bases from J, the junction contained 2 bases not matched to a gene. The CDR3 is 15 residues long. CDR3 nucleotide sequence: TGTGCCAGTAGTGAGACAGGGGGAGCCAAAAACATTCAGTACTTC. Translating gives CASSETGGAKNIQYF. Filled out from reference TRBV19 and TRBJ2-4, the complete variable domain reads DGGITQSPKYLFRKEGQNVTLSCEQNLNHDAMYWYRQDPGQGLRLIYYSQIVNDFQKGDIAEGYSVSREKKESFPLTVTSAQKNPTAFYLCASSETGGAKNIQYFGAGTRLSVL.

The CDR3 sequence: CASSLGRDSNSYEQYF. The CDR3 coding sequence is TGTGCCAGCAGCTTAGGCCGGGACAGCAACTCCTACGAGCAGTACTTC. V usage is TRBV13 and J usage is TRBJ2-7; 7 positions agree with TRBD1. The CDR3 sequence is 16 residues long. V was pared by 0 bases and J by 0 bases, with 5 bases of the junction left unmatched. Germline V gene data show CDR1 as PRHDT and CDR2 as FYEKMQ (reference sequence). The full variable domain, completed using reference TRBV13 and TRBJ2-7, is AAGVIQSPRHLIKEKRETATLKCYPIPRHDTVYWYQQGPGQDPQFLISFYEKMQSDKGSIPDRFSAQQFSDYHSELNMSSLELGDSALYFCASSLGRDSNSYEQYFGPGTRLTVT.

This clone was found a few times. This sequence joins TRBV7-2 and TRBJ1-5; D might be TRBD1 (5 bases). V lost 4 bases and J 0 bases, leaving 7 bases between the germline ends. The CDR3 contains 14 residues. The germline CDR1 and CDR2 sequences are SGHTA and FQGNSA. DNA of the CDR3: TGTGCCAGCAGCTGGGGGAGTAGCAATCAGCCCCAGCATTTT. Protein: CASSWGSSNQPQHF.

The chain joins TRBV14 to TRBJ2-2; TRBD1 agrees at 11 bases. The CDR3 is 16 residues long. The germline V gene encodes CDR1 SGHDN and CDR2 FVKESK. Germline trimming cut 2 bases from V and 2 bases from J; bases unmatched to any gene: 1. The CDR3 loop is CASSQRTGGNTGELFF. The DNA for the CDR3 is TGTGCCAGCAGCCAAAGGACAGGGGGCAACACCGGGGAGCTGTTTTTT.

Worth noting for this clone: The junction departs from the called germline gene at one end, perhaps through a read error. The chain joins TRBV18 to TRBJ2-7, with 8 positions matching TRBD1. The CDR3 extends over 13 amino acids. The germline CDR1 and CDR2 sequences are KGHSH and LQKENI. Here the CDR3 reads CASSPGQAYPSDF. In DNA, the CDR3 is TGTGCCAGCTCACCGGGACAGGCTTATCCCAGTGACTTC.

This rearrangement joins TRBV9 to TRBJ1-1; D not resolved. Trimming stripped 0 bases from V and 4 bases from J, with 7 bases between. Per the germline V gene, CDR1 is SGDLS and CDR2 is YYNGEE. This CDR3 is 13 amino acids long. CDR3 nucleotide sequence: TGTGCCAGCAGCGTAGAGCGGACCACTGAAGCTTTCTTT. Protein sequence: CASSVERTTEAFF.

The V call is TRBV30, the J call TRBJ1-3, with D possibly matching TRBD1 (5 bases). Trimming stripped 0 bases from V and 0 bases from J, with 12 bases between. The CDR3 totals 16 residues. The germline CDR1 and CDR2 sequences are GTSNPN and SVGIG (reference sequence). In DNA, the CDR3 is TGTGCCTGGAGTGTTACGGGGGTCGCCTCTGGAAACACCATATATTTT. Encoded protein: CAWSVTGVASGNTIYF.

The chain combines TRBV4-1 with TRBJ1-5, with a weak D call TRBD1 (5 bases). The V and J ends lost 0 bases and 4 bases respectively, with 7 bases between them. The CDR3 spans 14 residues. The germline gives CDR1 MGHRA, CDR2 YSYEKL. CDR3 residues: CASSQDWGNQPQHF. For the CDR3, the DNA is TGCGCCAGCAGCCAAGATTGGGGGAATCAGCCCCAGCATTTT.

The DNA of the CDR3 is TGTGCCAGCAGCAATAACCGGGACTTAACCTACGAGCAGTACTTC. Translating gives CASSNNRDLTYEQYF. This chain connects TRBV28 to TRBJ2-5; D is perhaps TRBD2 (6 bases). The DNA end is a closer match to TRBJ2-7, so the J assignment may be wrong. The germline gives CDR1 MDHEN, CDR2 SYDVKM. The CDR3 covers 15 residues.

This clone was observed once. The chain recombines TRBV4-1 with TRBJ1-4; D is unresolved. V was shortened by 7 bases and J by 0 bases, with 6 bases between the two germline ends. The germline V gene has CDR1 MGHRA and CDR2 YSYEKL. CDR3 length equals 13 residues. The CDR3 reads CASISSTNEKLFF. DNA for the CDR3: TGCGCCAGCATAAGTTCAACTAATGAAAAACTGTTTTTT.

CDR3 coding DNA: TGTGCCAGCAGCTTCCCTACAGGGGGGCCCCAGCATTTT. Translated, it gives CASSFPTGGPQHF. V gene TRBV7-2 combines with J gene TRBJ1-5, with 8 bases identical to TRBD1. This CDR3 has 13 amino acids. Unmatched junction bases numbered 4, after V lost 3 bases and J lost 9 bases. In germline, CDR1 is SGHTA, CDR2 FQGNSA.

J is TRBJ1-1 and V is TRBV6-5, with a tentative D call TRBD1 (6 bases). The germline V and J ends were trimmed by 7 bases and 6 bases, with 18 bases remaining between them. CDR1 is MNHEY, CDR2 SVGAGI, per germline. The CDR3 is 14 amino acids. The chain's CDR3 is CASTLQMSGAEAFF. DNA of the CDR3: TGTGCCAGCACTTTACAGATGTCAGGGGCTGAAGCTTTCTTT.

In its sample, this clone was seen a few times. The rearrangement uses TRBV2 and TRBJ2-4; TRBD1 aligns across 10 bases. Germline V CDR1 and CDR2: SNHLY, FYNNEI. V was clipped by 5 bases and J by 9 bases; unmatched bases: 7. The length of the CDR3 is 14 residues. CDR3 sequence (DNA): TGTGCCAGCAGTCTCGGGACAGGGGCCCCCATTCAGTACTTC. The encoded protein is CASSLGTGAPIQYF.

This chain uses TRBV7-8 with TRBJ2-1; no reliable D call. Germline loops: CDR1 SGHVS, CDR2 FQNEAQ. Trimming took 1 base from V and 6 from J, leaving 16 bases between them. This CDR3 spans 16 amino acids. CDR3 protein: CASSLGVRTRSNEQFF. CDR3 nucleotide sequence: TGTGCCAGCAGCTTAGGCGTTAGGACCCGGAGCAATGAGCAGTTCTTC. Combining the CDR3 with reference TRBV7-8 and TRBJ2-1 gives the whole variable domain GAGVSQSPRYKVAKRGQDVALRCDPISGHVSLFWYQQALGQGPEFLTYFQNEAQLDKSGLPSDRFFAERPEGSVSTLKIQRTQQEDSAVYLCASSLGVRTRSNEQFFGPGTRLTVL.

V and J are TRBV5-6 and TRBJ2-2, with 7 positions matching TRBD1. Per the germline V gene, CDR1 is SGHDT and CDR2 is YYEEEE. This CDR3 has 14 residues. Germline trimming cut 6 bases from V and 6 bases from J; bases unmatched to any gene: 8. This CDR3 reads CASTQGDGAGELFF. CDR3 DNA: TGTGCCAGCACCCAGGGGGACGGCGCCGGGGAGCTGTTTTTT.

The sample holds one count of this clone. The gene calls are TRBV11-2 and TRBJ1-5; D gene uncertain. V was pared by 0 bases and J by 7 bases, with 7 bases between. This CDR3 contains 13 residues. The germline gives CDR1 SGHAT, CDR2 FQNNGV. In DNA form, the CDR3 reads TGTGCCAGCAGCTTAGAGAGGCGCCAGCCCCAGCATTTT. It codes for CASSLERRQPQHF.

This chain links TRBV10-3 with TRBJ2-5; D gene unclear. Germline CDR1 ENHRY, CDR2 SYGVKD. V lost 8 bases and J lost 3, with 7 bases in between. The CDR3 contains 11 residues. The DNA for the CDR3 is TGTGCCATCGGACCCAAAGAGACCCAGTACTTC. Encoded protein: CAIGPKETQYF.

The chain joins TRBV7-2 to TRBJ2-1; D is perhaps TRBD2 (5 bases). The V end was cut by 5 bases, the J end by 9 bases, with 26 bases between. The CDR3 sequence is 17 residues long. CDR1 SGHTA and CDR2 FQGNSA come from the germline V gene. CDR3 protein: CASSPQPGGPQAGEQFF. Written as DNA, the CDR3 is TGTGCCAGCAGCCCCCAACCCGGTGGACCGCAGGCGGGTGAGCAGTTCTTC.

The J gene is TRBJ2-7, the V gene TRBV29-1; 9 positions match TRBD1. This CDR3 is 14 amino acids long. Germline V lookup: CDR1 SQVTM, CDR2 ANQGSEA. Unmatched junction bases numbered 11, after V lost 6 bases and J lost 5 bases. The CDR3 region has the DNA TGCAGCGTCGTAGGACAGGGGTTCGTCCACGAGCAGTACTTC. It codes for CSVVGQGFVHEQYF.